This record concerns one TCR beta chain sequence. Its antigen remains unidentified. This sample was taken from a study of T cell responses to AZD1222 COVID-19 vaccine. Study results and caveats: After two AZD1222 doses, spike-specific TCR breadth and depth rose versus day 0. The study reported that nearly half of spike-specific TCRs target unmutated variant regions. Just a handful of AZD1222 recipients tested seropositive at baseline. Donors were largely white British and mainly female; clonal diversity was possibly underestimated.

CDR3 size: 13 residues. Germline lookup yields CDR1 GTSNPN and CDR2 SVGIG (reference sequence). Trimming took 0 bases from V and 6 from J, leaving 8 bases between them. Generated by immunoSEQ multiplex PCR, the TCRdb table keeps only in-frame clones and is missing some. This sample has roughly 92,000 clones; roughly nine tenths occur once, and the top ten carry roughly 4.9%. V and J are TRBV30 and TRBJ2-2; D remains ambiguous. The sequencing used peripheral blood, collected 28 days after the second AZD1222 dose. The clonotype comes from an adult who received the AZD1222 COVID-19 vaccine. The CDR3 region is CAWSVWGPGELFF. The CDR3 DNA reads as TGTGCCTGGAGTGTTTGGGGTCCCGGGGAGCTGTTTTTT.